The 3 T cell receptor beta chains presented below share a single source sample, sequenced in a study of human CD8 memory T cell subsets. Scientists made TCR beta libraries using UMI-labeled 5' RACE. TCRdb reprocessed the 5' RACE reads and stores each CDR3 protein as one record, lacking DNA. The sample's table shows about 4,900 distinct CDR3 sequences. Sequencing was carried out using CD8+ T cells from PBMCs. The receptors stem from a human donor in good health.

Frequency places this clonotype as medium-sized (0.01 to 0.1%). The chain joins TRBV28 to TRBJ1-2; the TCRdb call, TRBD1, lacks DNA for checking. The CDR3 totals 13 residues. The germline V gene encodes CDR1 MDHEN and CDR2 SYDVKM. The CDR3 loop is CASTGLGRKGYTF.

The chain is built from TRBV20-1 and TRBJ1-3; TCRdb lists TRBD1, though no DNA is available to test this call. This CDR3 has 16 residues. From germline, CDR1 is DFQATT and CDR2 SNEGSKA (reference sequence). The CDR3 region is CSARDIQVHSGNTIYF.

This clonotype is identified as medium-sized from frequency. The chain recombines TRBV5-1 with TRBJ2-7; TCRdb picks TRBD1, but there is no DNA to check that call. This CDR3 has 15 residues. Germline V gene data show CDR1 as SGHRS and CDR2 as YFSETQ. The CDR3 is CASSLQRGASYEQYF. The full variable domain, completed using reference TRBV5-1 and TRBJ2-7, is KAGVTQTPRYLIKTRGQQVTLSCSPISGHRSVSWYQQTPGQGLQFLFEYFSETQRNKGNFPGRFSGRQFSNSRSEMNVSTLELGDSALYLCASSLQRGASYEQYFGPGTRLTVT.